The rows below give T cell receptor beta chains drawn from one sample of a study of a mutant IDH1 vaccine in newly diagnosed glioma. These receptors are not linked to any known antigen. Sequencing was performed with immunoSEQ multiplex PCR; in TCRdb, only in-frame clones are kept and a portion is missing. The top ten clones hold 6.5% to 9% of a sample with under 70,000 clones, about 88% of them seen once. This specimen was PBMCs, taken from a glioma patient whose treatment included an IDH1 peptide vaccine. The receptors stem from a woman in her 50s with glioma. The CDR3 runs from the conserved cysteine through the conserved F or W. The D gene is left open where the match is weak. Some rows have no size entry. The others give once, few or many, or a class for an expanded clone.

v_call: TRBV6-1
clone_size: -
d_call: -
j_call: TRBJ1-1
cdr3_nt: TGTGCCAGCAGTGAACCAGGGGTGTCCACTGAAGCTTTCTTT
cdr3_aa: CASSEPGVSTEAFF

v_call: TRBV19
clone_size: -
d_call: -
j_call: TRBJ2-6
cdr3_nt: TGTGCCAGTAGTATACAGATCTCTGGGGCCAACGTCCTGACTTTC
cdr3_aa: CASSIQISGANVLTF

v_call: TRBV4-1
clone_size: few
d_call: -
j_call: TRBJ2-6
cdr3_nt: TGCGCCAGCAGCCAAGATCTGCGCGGCTCTGGGGCCAACGTCCTGACTTTC
cdr3_aa: CASSQDLRGSGANVLTF

v_call: TRBV5-1
clone_size: -
d_call: -
j_call: TRBJ2-5
cdr3_nt: TGCGCCAGCAGCCCTCTAGGGGCGGGGGAGACCCAGTACTTC
cdr3_aa: CASSPLGAGETQYF

v_call: TRBV9
clone_size: -
d_call: -
j_call: TRBJ1-1
cdr3_nt: TGTGCCAGCAGCACCATGCCAGCGGATCCCGCTGAAGCTTTCTTT
cdr3_aa: CASSTMPADPAEAFF

v_call: TRBV15
clone_size: -
d_call: TRBD1
j_call: TRBJ1-6
cdr3_nt: TGTGCCACCAGCAGAGCGGACAGGCCCGCGGATTCACCCCTCCACTTT
cdr3_aa: CATSRADRPADSPLHF

v_call: TRBV5-1
clone_size: -
d_call: TRBD1
j_call: TRBJ1-6
cdr3_nt: TGCGCCAGCAGCTTCCAACAGGGGCGGAATTCACCCCTCCACTTT
cdr3_aa: CASSFQQGRNSPLHF

v_call: TRBV15
clone_size: -
d_call: -
j_call: TRBJ2-5
cdr3_nt: TGTGCCACCAGCCTAAGCTCCGGGACCGGGGAGACCCAGTACTTC
cdr3_aa: CATSLSSGTGETQYF

v_call: TRBV4-1
clone_size: -
d_call: -
j_call: TRBJ1-5
cdr3_nt: TGCGCCAGCAGCCAAGAGTGGACTCAGCCCCAGCATTTT
cdr3_aa: CASSQEWTQPQHF

v_call: TRBV5-1
clone_size: -
d_call: TRBD1
j_call: TRBJ2-7
cdr3_nt: TGCGCCAGCAGCTTGGAGGGGACAGGGTTCTACGAGCAGTACTTC
cdr3_aa: CASSLEGTGFYEQYF

v_call: TRBV7-9
clone_size: -
d_call: TRBD2
j_call: TRBJ2-3
cdr3_nt: TGTGCCAGCAGCTTAGGGAGCCGGGAGGAGACGCAGTATTTT
cdr3_aa: CASSLGSREETQYF

v_call: TRBV5-4
clone_size: once
d_call: -
j_call: TRBJ1-1
cdr3_nt: TGTGCCAGCAGCTTGCCCGTGGGGCGAAACACTGAAGCTTTCTTT
cdr3_aa: CASSLPVGRNTEAFF

v_call: TRBV4-3
clone_size: -
d_call: TRBD2
j_call: TRBJ2-2
cdr3_nt: TGCGCCAGCAGCCAAGACTGGGAGCGGGGCGCCGGGGAGCTGTTTTTT
cdr3_aa: CASSQDWERGAGELFF

v_call: TRBV29-1
clone_size: -
d_call: -
j_call: TRBJ1-2
cdr3_nt: TGCAGCGTTGATTCGGAAGTCGGGTTCCTTGACTATGGCTACACCTTC
cdr3_aa: CSVDSEVGFLDYGYTF

v_call: TRBV6-1
clone_size: -
d_call: -
j_call: TRBJ2-7
cdr3_nt: TGTGCCAGCAGACTGACCTACGAGCAGTACTTC
cdr3_aa: CASRLTYEQYF